The clone carrying this T cell receptor (beta chain) was found a few times. Its antigen is still unknown. These data come from a study of T-cell reconstitution after alpha-beta-depleted transplantation in children. Points from the study as a whole: Diversity and T-cell counts at one year after transplant derived mostly from new T cells.

This CDR3 region has 16 residues. V gave up 2 bases and J gave up 6 bases; unmatched junction bases: 2. Germline lookup yields CDR1 KGHDR and CDR2 SFDVKD. Unique molecular identifiers tagged the TCRbeta library. TCRdb re-called the PCR reads through MiXCR, storing one row per CDR3 protein. The data contain about 580,000 distinct CDR3 sequences, roughly 23% of them singletons. This sequence originates from a boy less than two years old who had a stem cell transplant for acute myeloid leukemia, so the T cells may come from the graft donor. The source material was PBMCs, mostly from graft donor cells, sampled 360 days after TCRalphabeta/CD19-depleted stem cell transplant. This rearrangement joins TRBV24-1 to TRBJ2-1; 14 bases align to TRBD2. CDR3 bases: TGTGCCACCAGTGATTGGGGGACTAGCGGGGGCAATGAGCAGTTCTTC. Residues: CATSDWGTSGGNEQFF.